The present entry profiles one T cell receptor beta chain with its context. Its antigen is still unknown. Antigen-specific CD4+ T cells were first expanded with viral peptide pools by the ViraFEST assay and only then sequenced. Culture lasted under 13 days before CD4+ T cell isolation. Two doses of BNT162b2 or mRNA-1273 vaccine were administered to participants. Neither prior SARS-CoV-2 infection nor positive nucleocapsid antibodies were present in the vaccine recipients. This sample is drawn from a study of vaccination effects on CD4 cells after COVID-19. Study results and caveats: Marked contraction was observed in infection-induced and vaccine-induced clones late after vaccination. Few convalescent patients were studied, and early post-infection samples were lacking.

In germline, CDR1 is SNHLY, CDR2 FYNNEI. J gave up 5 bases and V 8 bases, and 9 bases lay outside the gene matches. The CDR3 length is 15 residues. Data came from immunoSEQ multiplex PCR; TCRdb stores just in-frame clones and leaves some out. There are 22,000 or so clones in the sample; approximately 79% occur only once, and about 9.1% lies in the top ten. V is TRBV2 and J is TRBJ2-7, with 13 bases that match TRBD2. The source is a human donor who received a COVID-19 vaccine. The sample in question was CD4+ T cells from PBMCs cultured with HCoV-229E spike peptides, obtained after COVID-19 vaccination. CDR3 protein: CASRPTSGGAHEQYF. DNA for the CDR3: TGTGCCAGCCGCCCTACTAGCGGGGGGGCCCACGAGCAGTACTTC.